The next 12 T cell receptor beta chains were all read from a single sample in a study of blood T cell repertoires in COVID-19. TCRdb keeps only in-frame clones here, not all; method: immunoSEQ multiplex PCR. The data hold some 140,000 clones, with approximately 80% observed a single time. The source material was peripheral blood. The origin of the receptors is a woman aged 60-75 years with COVID-19, enrolled during active disease.

This clone was picked up a small number of times. The chain links TRBV10-3 to TRBJ2-1; TRBD2 matches at 13 bases. Germline loops: CDR1 ENHRY, CDR2 SYGVKD. This CDR3 spans 15 amino acids. Trimming took 5 bases from V and 3 from J; bases not matched to a gene: 1. The CDR3 here is CAISWTSGSYNEQFF. The CDR3 bases are TGTGCCATCAGTTGGACTAGCGGGAGCTACAATGAGCAGTTCTTC.

The chain joins TRBV12-3 or TRBV12-4 to TRBJ1-5; D is unresolved. Trimming cost V 6 bases and J 5 bases, with 11 bases left between them. CDR3 length equals 13 residues. CDR3 residues: CASRETGDQPQHF. DNA for the CDR3: TGTGCCAGCAGAGAAACGGGAGATCAGCCCCAGCATTTT.

V gene TRBV14 combines with J gene TRBJ1-6; D gene uncertain. Germline V gives CDR1 SGHDN, CDR2 FVKESK. Trimming stripped 0 bases from V and 10 bases from J, with 13 bases between. The CDR3 runs to 15 residues. The CDR3 region is CASSQDAAVGSPLHF. DNA of the CDR3: TGTGCCAGCAGCCAAGATGCGGCTGTTGGATCACCCCTCCACTTT.

This chain joins TRBV6-4 and TRBJ2-3; weak D call: TRBD2 (5 bases). The CDR3 is 15 residues long. Trimming left V 2 bases short and J 1 base short, with 10 bases between. CDR1 and CDR2 from the germline V gene are MRHNA and SNTAGT. CDR3 DNA sequence: TGTGCCAGCAGTGACGGTGGGCGGGGCACAGATACGCAGTATTTT. Translation: CASSDGGRGTDTQYF.

The chain joins TRBV19 to TRBJ1-2; D is unclear. Germline V lookup: CDR1 LNHDA, CDR2 SQIVND (reference sequence). There are 13 residues in the CDR3. V lost 6 bases and J lost 1, with 9 bases in between. The CDR3 nucleotides are TGTGCCAGTAGGAGGGCGGATAACTATGGCTACACCTTC. Translation: CASRRADNYGYTF. Full variable domain (outside the CDR3, taken from reference TRBV19 and TRBJ1-2): DGGITQSPKYLFRKEGQNVTLSCEQNLNHDAMYWYRQDPGQGLRLIYYSQIVNDFQKGDIAEGYSVSREKKESFPLTVTSAQKNPTAFYLCASRRADNYGYTFGSGTRLTVV.

The gene calls are TRBV7-9 and TRBJ1-1; TRBD1 aligns across 8 bases. Germline V gene data show CDR1 as SEHNR and CDR2 as FQNEAQ (reference sequence). This CDR3 comprises 12 residues. Trimming cost V 6 bases and J 10 bases; bases outside gene matches: 7. The CDR3: CASRKDRAGAFF. The DNA of the CDR3 is TGTGCCAGCAGAAAGGACAGGGCGGGAGCTTTCTTT.

This chain joins TRBV24-1 and TRBJ2-1, with 7 bases identical to TRBD1. Per the germline V gene, CDR1 is KGHDR and CDR2 is SFDVKD. V dropped 3 bases and J dropped 6; count of bases not matched to a gene: 10. The CDR3 loop spans 16 amino acids. Written as DNA, the CDR3 is TGTGCCACCAGTGATGCCGGGACAGCCTATTCCAATGAGCAGTTCTTC. Protein sequence: CATSDAGTAYSNEQFF.

The chain combines TRBV6-1 with TRBJ1-6; 7 bases line up with TRBD1. V was pared by 3 bases and J by 9 bases, with 8 bases of the junction left unmatched. Per germline, CDR1 MNHNS and CDR2 SASEGT. This CDR3 spans 15 amino acids. The CDR3 DNA is TGTGCCAGCAGTGAGGGGGACAGAAATTCTTCACCCCTCCACTTT. Translated, it gives CASSEGDRNSSPLHF.

This clone is a singleton in its sample. The V gene is TRBV30, the J gene TRBJ1-2; a possible D gene is TRBD1 (5 bases). V gave up 0 bases and J gave up 6 bases, with 11 bases separating them. The CDR3 covers 13 residues. CDR1 is GTSNPN and CDR2 is SVGIG in the germline V gene (reference sequence). CDR3 loop: CAWSVAGFDGYTF. The CDR3 nucleotides are TGTGCCTGGAGTGTAGCAGGGTTCGATGGCTACACCTTC.

This chain connects TRBV7-9 to TRBJ1-2; no definite D call. Germline V gives CDR1 SEHNR, CDR2 FQNEAQ (reference sequence). Trimming took off 2 bases at V and 4 bases at J, with 11 bases between the two ends. The CDR3 covers 14 residues. The CDR3: CASSLQSGSYGYTF. The DNA for the CDR3 is TGTGCCAGCAGCTTACAGTCGGGATCCTATGGCTACACCTTC.

V and J are TRBV18 and TRBJ2-7; D gene unclear. The germline gives CDR1 KGHSH, CDR2 LQKENI. The CDR3 has 13 residues. V was shortened by 6 bases and J by 0 bases, with 9 bases between the two germline ends. The CDR3 reads CASSADSSYEQYV. In DNA, the CDR3 is TGTGCCAGCTCGGCGGATAGCTCCTACGAGCAGTACGTC.

The chain is built from TRBV11-2 and TRBJ1-2; D gene ambiguous. The ends were cut back, 5 bases at V and 4 bases at J, with 17 bases in the middle. Germline V gene lookup returns CDR1 SGHAT and CDR2 FQNNGV. The CDR3 loop spans 15 amino acids. The CDR3 region is CASSPRNAVFYGYTF. Here the CDR3 DNA reads TGTGCCAGCAGCCCGCGAAATGCGGTCTTCTATGGCTACACCTTC.